The rows below give T cell receptor beta chains drawn from one sample of a study of blood T cell repertoires in COVID-19. Assay: immunoSEQ multiplex PCR; the TCRdb copy retains only in-frame clones and omits some. The sample gives around 200,000 clones, 90% of which show up once; 0.5% to 0.75% is in the top ten. Material for sequencing was peripheral blood. These receptors all come from a man in his fifties with acute or convalescent COVID-19. The CDR3 runs from the conserved cysteine through the conserved F or W. A D gene is named only where the DNA matches it firmly. Part of the rows lack a size; the others show once, few, many or a class for expanded clones.

j_gene	v_gene	abundance	d_gene	CDR3aa	CDR3nt
TRBJ1-1	TRBV7-8	-	-	CASSLARGLMNTEAFF	TGTGCCAGCAGCTTAGCCAGGGGCCTCATGAACACTGAAGCTTTCTTT
TRBJ2-2	TRBV10-3	-	TRBD1	CAIQEDRDTGELFF	TGTGCCATACAAGAGGACAGGGACACCGGGGAGCTGTTTTTT
TRBJ2-1	TRBV10-2	-	-	CASSRSGDDNEQFF	TGCGCCAGCAGTCGATCAGGGGACGACAATGAGCAGTTCTTC
TRBJ1-2	TRBV9	-	-	CASSVGGNYGYTF	TGTGCCAGCAGCGTAGGCGGAAACTATGGCTACACCTTC
TRBJ1-2	TRBV7-2	-	TRBD1	CASSSGQGLKGSYGYTF	TGTGCCAGCAGCTCAGGACAGGGCCTTAAAGGAAGCTATGGCTACACCTTC
TRBJ2-4	TRBV5-1	-	TRBD2	CASSSISGGLAKNIQYF	TGCGCCAGCAGCTCGATAAGCGGGGGTCTAGCCAAAAACATTCAGTACTTC
TRBJ1-1	TRBV6-5	few	-	CASSYRGLNTEAFF	TGTGCCAGCAGTTACAGGGGATTGAACACTGAAGCTTTCTTT
TRBJ2-7	TRBV10-2	-	-	CASSESSYEQYF	TGCGCCAGCAGTGAGTCGAGCTACGAGCAGTACTTC
TRBJ1-1	TRBV7-9	-	TRBD1	CASSWTGGTEAFF	TGTGCCAGCAGCTGGACAGGGGGCACTGAAGCTTTCTTT
TRBJ2-7	TRBV4-1	few	-	CASSQQGLSSYEQYF	TGCGCCAGCAGCCAACAGGGACTCAGCTCCTACGAGCAGTACTTC
TRBJ1-2	TRBV29-1	-	TRBD1	CSAPGQGLGSGGYTF	TGCAGCGCCCCGGGACAGGGGTTAGGTTCCGGGGGCTACACCTTC
TRBJ2-7	TRBV7-6	-	TRBD2	CASSPRGGGSYEQYF	TGTGCCAGCAGCCCTAGGGGCGGGGGATCCTACGAGCAGTACTTC
TRBJ1-4	TRBV18	-	-	CASSPQRDEKLFF	TGTGCCAGCTCACCACAGAGGGATGAAAAACTGTTTTTT
TRBJ1-4	TRBV3-1/TRBV3-2	-	-	CASSHRGRGAANEKLFF	TGTGCCAGCAGCCATCGGGGGCGGGGGGCTGCTAATGAAAAACTGTTTTTT
TRBJ1-3	TRBV6-5	few	TRBD1	CASKHEGGRGNTIYF	TGTGCCAGCAAGCACGAAGGGGGCAGGGGAAACACCATATATTTT
TRBJ2-1	TRBV2	once	TRBD2	CATSGGRYNEQFF	TGTGCCACCTCGGGGGGTCGGTACAATGAGCAGTTCTTC
TRBJ1-6	TRBV5-1	-	TRBD1	CASSVGTGGSYNSPLHF	TGCGCCAGCAGCGTAGGGACAGGGGGCTCCTATAATTCACCCCTCCACTTT
TRBJ2-5	TRBV5-8	-	TRBD1	CASSPGRTGGETQYF	TGTGCCAGCAGCCCTGGGAGGACAGGGGGGGAGACCCAGTACTTC
TRBJ2-4	TRBV7-9	few	TRBD2	CASSDTGLRNIQYF	TGTGCCAGCAGCGATACGGGACTAAGGAACATTCAGTACTTC
TRBJ1-2	TRBV28	-	TRBD1	CATRMGGQGGYGYTF	TGTGCCACCAGAATGGGGGGACAGGGGGGATATGGCTACACCTTC
TRBJ1-6	TRBV7-2	-	-	CASSLKSGGDSPLHF	TGTGCCAGCAGCTTAAAATCGGGGGGAGATTCACCCCTCCACTTT
TRBJ1-5	TRBV29-1	-	TRBD1	CSVETGGQPQHF	TGCAGCGTTGAGACAGGGGGACAGCCCCAGCATTTT
TRBJ1-6	TRBV6-5	-	-	CASSRQDPYNSPLHF	TGTGCCAGCAGCCGACAGGACCCCTATAATTCACCCCTCCACTTT
TRBJ1-6	TRBV6-5	few	TRBD1	CASSYAGGGNSPLHF	TGTGCCAGCAGTTATGCAGGGGGAGGTAATTCACCCCTCCACTTT
TRBJ1-6	TRBV7-9	-	TRBD1	CASSGTGYSPLHF	TGTGCCAGCAGCGGGACAGGGTATTCACCCCTCCACTTT
TRBJ2-5	TRBV5-1	once	-	CASNNLQTQYF	TGCGCCAGCAACAACCTCCAGACCCAGTACTTC
TRBJ1-1	TRBV28	-	TRBD1	CASSLFGQGDTEAFF	TGTGCCAGCAGTTTATTTGGACAGGGGGACACTGAAGCTTTCTTT
TRBJ2-7	TRBV7-2	once	TRBD2	CASSLKRSGSGRESYEQYF	TGTGCCAGCAGCTTAAAGCGATCGGGGAGCGGGAGGGAATCCTACGAGCAGTACTTC
TRBJ2-1	TRBV7-9	-	TRBD2	CASSSPGLEYNEQFF	TGTGCCAGCAGCTCGCCGGGACTAGAGTACAATGAGCAGTTCTTC
TRBJ1-2	TRBV7-2	-	-	CASSLGGPSYGYTF	TGTGCCAGCAGCTTAGGCGGGCCATCATATGGCTACACCTTC
TRBJ2-2	TRBV6-5	once	TRBD1	CASRGQGFTGELFF	TGTGCCAGCAGAGGACAGGGGTTTACCGGGGAGCTGTTTTTT
TRBJ1-5	TRBV27	-	-	CASRQTGNQPQHF	TGTGCCAGCAGGCAAACAGGGAACCAGCCCCAGCATTTT
TRBJ1-3	TRBV15	-	-	CATSSLRGQLSGNTIYF	TGTGCCACCAGCTCTCTCAGGGGTCAGCTCTCTGGAAACACCATATATTTT
TRBJ1-3	TRBV7-9	-	-	CASSSPLVAGLNTIYF	TGTGCCAGCAGCTCCCCCCTCGTCGCAGGGTTAAACACCATATATTTT
TRBJ2-5	TRBV18	-	-	CASSLSRGEETQYF	TGTGCCAGCTCACTCAGCAGGGGGGAAGAGACCCAGTACTTC
TRBJ1-3	TRBV28	-	-	CASSYAGTLSGNTIYF	TGTGCCAGCAGTTACGCTGGCACCCTCTCTGGAAACACCATATATTTT
TRBJ2-1	TRBV11-3	-	-	CASSPAELAANNEQFF	TGTGCCAGCAGCCCCGCCGAGCTAGCTGCTAACAATGAGCAGTTCTTC
TRBJ2-1	TRBV6-5	-	-	CASSYPGLRHEQFF	TGTGCCAGCAGTTACCCCGGACTCCGACATGAGCAGTTCTTC
TRBJ2-5	TRBV6-5	-	-	CASSFSYGGGRETQYF	TGTGCCAGCAGTTTCTCGTACGGAGGTGGCCGAGAGACCCAGTACTTC
TRBJ2-3	TRBV5-1	-	-	CASSVTGRSTDTQYF	TGCGCCAGCAGCGTAACAGGGCGCTCCACAGATACGCAGTATTTT
TRBJ2-7	TRBV7-9	-	TRBD1	CASSTRQGTSYEQYF	TGTGCCAGCAGCACGCGACAGGGAACGAGCTACGAGCAGTACTTC
TRBJ2-1	TRBV2	-	-	CASSETRAGPNEQFF	TGTGCCAGCAGTGAAACCAGAGCAGGGCCCAATGAGCAGTTCTTC
TRBJ2-7	TRBV7-9	-	-	CASSLPGIYEQYF	TGTGCCAGCAGCTTACCAGGGATATACGAGCAGTACTTC
TRBJ2-2	TRBV19	few	TRBD2	CASSIGFGRGVGELFF	TGTGCCAGTAGTATAGGGTTCGGGAGGGGTGTCGGGGAGCTGTTTTTT
TRBJ2-1	TRBV7-3	-	TRBD2	CASSLRVAGGKENEQFF	TGTGCCAGCAGCTTAAGAGTAGCGGGAGGGAAAGAAAATGAGCAGTTCTTC
TRBJ1-1	TRBV3-1/TRBV3-2	-	-	CASSPQGIGAFF	TGTGCCAGCAGTCCGCAGGGGATCGGAGCTTTCTTT
TRBJ1-3	TRBV7-9	-	-	CASSFKDRPSGNTIYF	TGTGCCAGCAGCTTCAAAGACAGACCCTCTGGAAACACCATATATTTT
TRBJ2-5	TRBV7-2	-	TRBD1	CASSSGTVQETQYF	TGTGCCAGCAGCTCCGGGACAGTCCAAGAGACCCAGTACTTC
TRBJ2-3	TRBV7-3	-	TRBD2	CASSLTAGGLDTQYF	TGTGCCAGCAGCTTAACAGCGGGAGGATTAGATACGCAGTATTTT
TRBJ2-7	TRBV24-1	-	-	CATSDGTTGIEQYF	TGTGCCACCAGTGATGGGACGACAGGAATCGAGCAGTACTTC
TRBJ1-1	TRBV29-1	-	TRBD1	CSVSQGAEAFF	TGCAGCGTCAGCCAGGGGGCTGAAGCTTTCTTT
TRBJ1-4	TRBV6-5	-	-	CASSSSYREDEKLFF	TGTGCCAGCAGTTCCTCATACCGGGAGGATGAAAAACTGTTTTTT
TRBJ1-3	TRBV10-3	-	TRBD1	CAISAGGQVSGNTIYF	TGTGCCATCAGTGCGGGGGGACAGGTCTCTGGAAACACCATATATTTT